The entry below describes one T cell receptor (beta chain). CDR3 length: 13 residues. Germline V gives CDR1 LGHDT, CDR2 YNNKEL (reference sequence). The V and J ends lost 3 bases and 5 bases respectively, with 11 bases between them. Clones were sequenced by immunoSEQ multiplex PCR, and TCRdb holds only the in-frame ones, with some missing. The sample has about 37,000 clones; roughly 86% are singletons. These data are taken from a study of blood T cell repertoires in COVID-19. Study details: The United States, Italy and Spain were the sources of the acute and convalescent COVID-19 samples. Nucleic acid was either cDNA or gDNA, and it came from T cells, B-cell-depleted T cells, or PBMCs.

The chain joins TRBV3-1 (or the pseudogene TRBV3-2) to TRBJ2-7; D gene ambiguous. The TCR originated in a human donor in a cohort sampled during active COVID-19. The sequenced sample was peripheral blood. Written as DNA, the CDR3 is TGTGCCAGCAGCCAGCCCGGTACCGACGAGCAGTACTTC. As protein: CASSQPGTDEQYF.